This T cell receptor (beta chain) emerged from a study of blood T cell repertoires in COVID-19. At the level of the study: The study drew acute and convalescent COVID-19 samples from the United States, Italy and Spain. Sources were T cells, B-cell-depleted T cells, or PBMCs; the material itself was cDNA or gDNA.

This table comes from immunoSEQ multiplex PCR, and its TCRdb copy is limited to in-frame clones, with some not included. The table records about 74,000 clones, 84% of them present only once. The TCR originated in a human donor in a cohort sampled during active COVID-19. Sequenced sample: peripheral blood.

The CDR3 region is CASARTGLGDTQYF. In nucleotides, the CDR3 is TGTGCCAGCGCGCGGACAGGGTTGGGGGATACGCAGTATTTT. The chain recombines TRBV27 with TRBJ2-3, with 8 nucleotides matching TRBD1. The CDR3 contains 14 residues. CDR1 and CDR2 (germline): MNHEY, SMNVEV (reference sequence). V lost 8 bases, J lost 6 bases, and 10 bases stayed unmatched.